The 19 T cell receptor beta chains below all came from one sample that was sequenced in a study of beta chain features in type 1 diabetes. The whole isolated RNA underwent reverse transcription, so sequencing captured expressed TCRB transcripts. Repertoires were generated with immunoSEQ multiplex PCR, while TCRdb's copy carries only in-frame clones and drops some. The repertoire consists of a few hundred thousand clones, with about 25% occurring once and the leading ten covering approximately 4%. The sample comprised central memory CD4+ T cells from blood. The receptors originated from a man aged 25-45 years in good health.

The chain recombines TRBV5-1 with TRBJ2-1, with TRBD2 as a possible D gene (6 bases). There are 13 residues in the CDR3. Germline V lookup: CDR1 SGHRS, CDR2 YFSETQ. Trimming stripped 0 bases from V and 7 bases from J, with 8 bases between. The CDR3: CASSLDGRNEQFF. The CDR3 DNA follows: TGCGCCAGCAGCTTGGATGGGAGGAATGAGCAGTTCTTC.

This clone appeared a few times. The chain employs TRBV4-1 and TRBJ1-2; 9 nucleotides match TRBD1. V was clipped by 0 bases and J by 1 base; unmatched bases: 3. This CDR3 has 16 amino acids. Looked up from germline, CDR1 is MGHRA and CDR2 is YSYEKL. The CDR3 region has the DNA TGCGCCAGCAGCCAAGATTGGACAGGGGATAACTATGGCTACACCTTC. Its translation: CASSQDWTGDNYGYTF.

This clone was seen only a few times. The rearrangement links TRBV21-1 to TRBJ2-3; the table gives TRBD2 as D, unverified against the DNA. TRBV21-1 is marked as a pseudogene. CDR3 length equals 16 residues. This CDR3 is CASSKTSGSGTDTQYF. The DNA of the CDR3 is TGTGCCAGCAGCAAGACTAGCGGGAGTGGCACAGATACGCAGTATTTT.

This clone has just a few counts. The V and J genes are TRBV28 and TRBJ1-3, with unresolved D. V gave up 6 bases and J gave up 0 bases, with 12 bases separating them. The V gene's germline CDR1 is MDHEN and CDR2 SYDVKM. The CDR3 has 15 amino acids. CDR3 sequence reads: CASSLDGSSGNTIYF. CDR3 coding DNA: TGTGCCAGCAGCCTCGACGGGAGCTCTGGAAACACCATATATTTT.

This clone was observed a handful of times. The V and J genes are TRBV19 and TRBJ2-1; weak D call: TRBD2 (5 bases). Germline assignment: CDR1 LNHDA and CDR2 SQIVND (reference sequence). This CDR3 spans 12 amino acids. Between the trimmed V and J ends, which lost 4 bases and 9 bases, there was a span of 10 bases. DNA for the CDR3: TGTGCCAGTAGTAAACAAGAGGGTGAGCAGTTCTTC. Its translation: CASSKQEGEQFF.

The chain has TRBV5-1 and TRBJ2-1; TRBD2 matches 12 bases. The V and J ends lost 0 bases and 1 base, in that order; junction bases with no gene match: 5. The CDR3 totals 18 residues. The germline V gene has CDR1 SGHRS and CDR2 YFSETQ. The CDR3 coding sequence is TGCGCCAGCAGCTTGGGACTAGCGGGAGAGGGGTCCTACAATGAGCAGTTCTTC. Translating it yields CASSLGLAGEGSYNEQFF.

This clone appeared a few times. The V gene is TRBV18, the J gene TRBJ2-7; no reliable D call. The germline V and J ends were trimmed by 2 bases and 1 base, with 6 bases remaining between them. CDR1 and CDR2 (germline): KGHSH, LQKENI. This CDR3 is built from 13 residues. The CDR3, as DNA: TGTGCCAGCTCACCAGCCGGTTCCTACGAGCAGTACTTC. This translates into CASSPAGSYEQYF.

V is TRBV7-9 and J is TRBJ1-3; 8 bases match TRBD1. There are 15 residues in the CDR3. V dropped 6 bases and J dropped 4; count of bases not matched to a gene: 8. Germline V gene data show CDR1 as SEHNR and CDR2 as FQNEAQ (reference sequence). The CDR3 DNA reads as TGTGCCAGCAGTTTTAGACAGGGGTCCGGAAACACCATATATTTT. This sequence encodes CASSFRQGSGNTIYF.

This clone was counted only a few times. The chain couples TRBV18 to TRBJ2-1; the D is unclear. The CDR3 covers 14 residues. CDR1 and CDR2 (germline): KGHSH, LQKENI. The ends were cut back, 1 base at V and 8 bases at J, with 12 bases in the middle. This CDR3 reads CASSPLGKGDEQFF. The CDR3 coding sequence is TGTGCCAGCTCACCACTGGGGAAAGGCGATGAGCAGTTCTTC. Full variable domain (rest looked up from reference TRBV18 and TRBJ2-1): NAGVMQNPRHLVRRRGQEARLRCSPMKGHSHVYWYRQLPEEGLKFMVYLQKENIIDESGMPKERFSAEFPKEGPSILRIQQVVRGDSAAYFCASSPLGKGDEQFFGPGTRLTVL.

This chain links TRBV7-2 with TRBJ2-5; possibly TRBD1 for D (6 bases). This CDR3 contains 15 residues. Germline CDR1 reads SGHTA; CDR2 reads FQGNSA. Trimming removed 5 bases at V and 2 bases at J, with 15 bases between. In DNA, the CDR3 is TGTGCCAGCAGCCCCGGACAGAGGGGACAAGAGACCCAGTACTTC. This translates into CASSPGQRGQETQYF.

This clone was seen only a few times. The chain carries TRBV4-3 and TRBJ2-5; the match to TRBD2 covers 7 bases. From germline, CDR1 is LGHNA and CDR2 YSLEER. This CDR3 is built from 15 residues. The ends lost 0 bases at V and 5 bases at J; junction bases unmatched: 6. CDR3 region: CASSQEAGTTETQYF. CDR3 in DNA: TGCGCCAGCAGCCAAGAGGCCGGGACTACGGAGACCCAGTACTTC.

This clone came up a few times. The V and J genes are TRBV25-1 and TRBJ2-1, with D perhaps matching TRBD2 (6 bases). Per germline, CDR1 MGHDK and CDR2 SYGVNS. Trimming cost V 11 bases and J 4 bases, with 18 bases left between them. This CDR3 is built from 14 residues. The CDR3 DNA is TGTGCCTCCGAACGGGCGGGATTTTACAATGAGCAGTTCTTC. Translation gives CASERAGFYNEQFF.

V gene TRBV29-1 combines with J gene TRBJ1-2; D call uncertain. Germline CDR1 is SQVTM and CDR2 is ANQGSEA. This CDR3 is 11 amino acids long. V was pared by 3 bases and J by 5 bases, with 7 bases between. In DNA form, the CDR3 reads TGCAGCGTTGAGGTGGGATATGGCTACACCTTC. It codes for CSVEVGYGYTF.

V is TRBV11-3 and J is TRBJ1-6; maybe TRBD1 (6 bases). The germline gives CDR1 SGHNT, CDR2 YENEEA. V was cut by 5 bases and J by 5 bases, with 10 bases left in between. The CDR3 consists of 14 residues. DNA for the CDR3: TGTGCCAGCAGCACGGGACATAATAATTCACCCCTCCACTTT. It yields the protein CASSTGHNNSPLHF.

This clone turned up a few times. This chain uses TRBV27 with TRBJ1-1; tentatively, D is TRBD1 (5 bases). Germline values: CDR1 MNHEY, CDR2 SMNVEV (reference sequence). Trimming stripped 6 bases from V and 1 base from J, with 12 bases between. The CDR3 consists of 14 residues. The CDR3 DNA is TGTGCCAGCAGGGCGACGAGGGGGAACACTGAAGCTTTCTTT. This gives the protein CASRATRGNTEAFF.

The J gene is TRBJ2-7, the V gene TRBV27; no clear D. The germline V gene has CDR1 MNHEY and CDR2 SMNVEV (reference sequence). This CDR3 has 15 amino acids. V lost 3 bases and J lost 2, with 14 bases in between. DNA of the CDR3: TGTGCCAGCAGTTTCGGAAACCCCAACACCTACGAGCAGTACTTC. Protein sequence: CASSFGNPNTYEQYF.

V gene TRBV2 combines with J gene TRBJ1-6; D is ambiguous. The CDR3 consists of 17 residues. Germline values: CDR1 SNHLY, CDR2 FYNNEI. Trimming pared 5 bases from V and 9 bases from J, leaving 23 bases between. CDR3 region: CASSRNSNSPGGSPLHF. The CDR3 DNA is TGTGCCAGCAGTAGGAACAGTAACAGCCCTGGAGGTTCACCCCTCCACTTT.

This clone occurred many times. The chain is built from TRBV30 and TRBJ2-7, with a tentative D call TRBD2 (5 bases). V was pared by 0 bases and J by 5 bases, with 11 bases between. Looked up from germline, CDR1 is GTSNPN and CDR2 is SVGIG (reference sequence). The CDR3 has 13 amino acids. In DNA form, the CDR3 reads TGTGCCTGGAGTGTAAGGGAGCCCCACGAGCAGTACTTC. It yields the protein CAWSVREPHEQYF.

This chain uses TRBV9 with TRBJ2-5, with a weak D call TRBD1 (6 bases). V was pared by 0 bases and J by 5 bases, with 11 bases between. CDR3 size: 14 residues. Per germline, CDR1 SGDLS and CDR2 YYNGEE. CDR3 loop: CASSVGQAGETQYF. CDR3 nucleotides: TGTGCCAGCAGCGTAGGACAGGCCGGGGAGACCCAGTACTTC.